This T cell receptor beta chain was profiled in a study of blood T cell repertoires in COVID-19. Overall study context: Italy, Spain and the United States were the sources of the convalescent and acute COVID-19 samples. PBMCs, B-cell-depleted T cells, or T cells were the source of the cDNA or gDNA that made up the material.

Using immunoSEQ multiplex PCR, the repertoire was profiled, and TCRdb retains in-frame clones only, with some absent. The data hold more than 25,000 clones, with roughly 80% observed a single time. This clone was detected only once. J gave up 5 bases and V 6 bases, and 11 bases lay outside the gene matches. The CDR3 loop spans 15 amino acids. In germline, CDR1 is SEHNR, CDR2 FQNEAQ (reference sequence). Sequencing was carried out using peripheral blood. The chain has TRBV7-9 and TRBJ2-5; 8 bases are a match to TRBD1. This clonotype originated in a human donor in a cohort sampled during active COVID-19. Here the CDR3 reads CASRGQGLGRETQYF. CDR3 DNA: TGTGCCAGCAGAGGACAGGGACTGGGTCGGGAGACCCAGTACTTC.